Sequencing of this T cell receptor (beta chain) was carried out in a study of cytomegalovirus exposure and HLA in healthy donors. The study, taken as a whole, reports: HLA alleles showed associations with 16,951 TCR beta sequences in a later analysis, at a 0.05 false discovery rate. Later analysis showed TCR association rates varying by HLA locus, highest for DRB1 and lowest for HLA-C.

Concerning this clone itself: The antigen remains undetermined.

Germline V CDR1 and CDR2: PRHDT, FYEKMQ (reference sequence). The CDR3 consists of 17 residues. V was clipped by 0 bases and J by 4 bases; unmatched bases: 9. Researchers ran the PCR with 60 Vbeta and 13 Jbeta primers. Method: immunoSEQ multiplex PCR; TCRdb's copy keeps in-frame clones and lacks some. The sample lists around 150,000 clones, nearly 80% occurring once. Sequencing was performed on PBMCs. This receptor was taken from a woman in her forties or fifties in good health and CMV-seropositive. This chain uses TRBV13 with TRBJ2-5; 9 nucleotides agree with TRBD2. The CDR3 loop is CASSLGLQRGAGETQYF. In nucleotides, the CDR3 is TGTGCCAGCAGCTTAGGCCTCCAGCGGGGGGCCGGAGAGACCCAGTACTTC.